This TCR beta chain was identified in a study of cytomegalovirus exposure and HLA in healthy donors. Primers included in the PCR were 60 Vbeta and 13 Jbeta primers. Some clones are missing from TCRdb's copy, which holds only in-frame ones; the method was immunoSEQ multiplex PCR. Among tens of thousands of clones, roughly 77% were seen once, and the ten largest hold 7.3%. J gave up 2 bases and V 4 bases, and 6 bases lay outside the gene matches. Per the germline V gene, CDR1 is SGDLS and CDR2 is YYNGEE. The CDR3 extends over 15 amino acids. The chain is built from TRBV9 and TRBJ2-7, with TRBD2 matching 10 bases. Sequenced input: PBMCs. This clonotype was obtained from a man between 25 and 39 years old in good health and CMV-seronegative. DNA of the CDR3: TGTGCCAGCAGCCCATGGACTAGCGGCACCTACGAGCAGTACTTC. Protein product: CASSPWTSGTYEQYF.